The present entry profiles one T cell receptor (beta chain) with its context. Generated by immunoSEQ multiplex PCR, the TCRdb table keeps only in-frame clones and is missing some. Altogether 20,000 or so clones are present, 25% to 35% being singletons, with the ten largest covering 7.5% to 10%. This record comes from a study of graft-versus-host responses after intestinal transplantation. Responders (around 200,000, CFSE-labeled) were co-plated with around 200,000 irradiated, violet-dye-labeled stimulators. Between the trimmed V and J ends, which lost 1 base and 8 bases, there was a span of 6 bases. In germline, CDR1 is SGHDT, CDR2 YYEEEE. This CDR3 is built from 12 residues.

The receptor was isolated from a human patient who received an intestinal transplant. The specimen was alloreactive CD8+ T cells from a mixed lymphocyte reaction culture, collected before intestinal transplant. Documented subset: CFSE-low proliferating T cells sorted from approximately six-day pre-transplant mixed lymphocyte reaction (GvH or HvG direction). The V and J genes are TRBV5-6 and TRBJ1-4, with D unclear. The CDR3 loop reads CASSLLSEKLFF. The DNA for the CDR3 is TGTGCCAGCAGCTTGTTATCGGAAAAACTGTTTTTT.